One and the same sample provided the 7 T cell receptor beta chains below, sequenced in a study of blood T cell repertoires in COVID-19. Some clones are missing from TCRdb's copy, which holds only in-frame ones; the method was immunoSEQ multiplex PCR. The sample holds roughly 200,000 clones; 78% are singletons and the top ten take 2.8%. The sample consisted of peripheral blood. The receptors shown here come from an elderly woman with active or convalescent COVID-19.

The CDR3 DNA sequence: TGTGCCAGCAGTTCTCGGGTGGATGGCTACACCTTC. Protein sequence: CASSSRVDGYTF. The chain employs TRBV12-3 or TRBV12-4 and TRBJ1-2; D is unclear. V was pared by 4 bases and J by 6 bases, with 9 bases between. This CDR3 is built from 12 residues.

This clone has only a few counts. This chain joins TRBV28 and TRBJ2-7; possible D gene TRBD2, 5 bases. The CDR3 is 14 residues long. Germline CDR1 MDHEN, CDR2 SYDVKM. V shed 6 bases and J shed 2 bases, with 14 bases lying between them. DNA of the CDR3: TGTGCCAGCAGATTGCCTTCGAGGGCCTACGAGCAGTACTTC. The encoded protein is CASRLPSRAYEQYF.

This sequence joins TRBV10-3 and TRBJ2-1, with 7 bases matching TRBD1. V trimming: 4 bases; J trimming: 5 bases; junction bases outside the gene matches: 11. The CDR3 is 16 amino acids. Germline assignment: CDR1 ENHRY and CDR2 SYGVKD. The CDR3 bases are TGTGCCATCAGTGGACAAGTTGGACAGGCGAACAATGAGCAGTTCTTC. Translating it yields CAISGQVGQANNEQFF.

This clone was seen only once. The V and J genes are TRBV5-1 and TRBJ2-3; tentative D call: TRBD2 (6 bases). Germline V lookup: CDR1 SGHRS, CDR2 YFSETQ. The CDR3 sequence is 17 residues long. Deletions cut 0 bases from V and 0 bases from J, with 14 bases between. The CDR3 sequence is CASSLGGGENSTDTQYF. Here the CDR3 DNA reads TGCGCCAGCAGCTTGGGGGGCGGGGAGAATAGCACAGATACGCAGTATTTT.

This clone was seen a single time. The chain employs TRBV2 and TRBJ1-2; possible D gene TRBD1, 6 bases. Trimming took 1 base from V and 4 from J, leaving 7 bases between them. Germline CDR1 reads SNHLY; CDR2 reads FYNNEI. There are 13 residues in the CDR3. CDR3 nucleotide sequence: TGTGCCAGCAGTGAAGACAGGGTCTATGGCTACACCTTC. It specifies CASSEDRVYGYTF.

The chain links TRBV18 to TRBJ1-6, with D possibly being TRBD1 (5 bases). The CDR3 has 15 amino acids. V lost 2 bases to trimming and J lost 6 bases, with 11 bases between them. CDR1 KGHSH and CDR2 LQKENI come from the germline V gene. CDR3 region: CASSPNRQFNSPLHF. CDR3 bases: TGTGCCAGCTCACCAAATCGACAGTTTAATTCACCCCTCCACTTT.

The chain carries TRBV28 and TRBJ2-1; 14 nucleotides match TRBD2. Trimming removed 4 bases from V and 8 bases from J; junction bases left unmatched: 7. The CDR3 is made up of 16 amino acids. Germline assignment: CDR1 MDHEN and CDR2 SYDVKM. CDR3 in DNA: TGTGCCAGCAGTTCTAGACTAGCGGGGGGGCCCGATGAGCAGTTCTTC. It is translated as CASSSRLAGGPDEQFF. The entire variable domain, with the rest obtained from reference TRBV28 and TRBJ2-1, is as follows: DVKVTQSSRYLVKRTGEKVFLECVQDMDHENMFWYRQDPGLGLRLIYFSYDVKMKEKGDIPEGYSVSREKKERFSLILESASTNQTSMYLCASSSRLAGGPDEQFFGPGTRLTVL.